This T cell receptor (beta chain) was documented in a study of T cell responses to AZD1222 COVID-19 vaccine. TCRdb's table, derived via immunoSEQ multiplex PCR, lists solely in-frame clones and lacks some. The sample contains over 85,000 clones, about 90% of which appear only once. Germline values: CDR1 MNHEY, CDR2 SVGAGI. The trim removed 6 bases at V and 5 bases at J, leaving 7 bases unmatched. The CDR3 contains 14 residues. This clonotype was sampled from an adult in good health. The sample in question was peripheral blood, obtained on day 0 of AZD1222 vaccination. This chain uses TRBV6-5 with TRBJ2-7; 10 bases line up with TRBD1. The CDR3 DNA sequence: TGTGCCAGCAGGACGGGACAGGGGAAAAACGAGCAGTACTTC. Protein sequence: CASRTGQGKNEQYF.